This entry lists 32 T cell receptor beta chains sequenced from one sample in a study of spatial heterogeneity in lung cancer. Each CDR3 protein gets one entry after TCRdb re-called the 5' RACE reads with MiXCR. The table has about 14,000 distinct CDR3 sequences, roughly a tenth seen once; the top ten hold about 29%. Time point in this sample: sample taken at primary tumor resection. Unsorted whole RNA samples from tumor, nontumor lung or frozen PBMC were sequenced. The starting material was PBMCs, obtained at surgery. Receptors originate from a male donor with early-stage non-small cell lung cancer.

This clonotype has more than one count but fewer than ten. The V and J genes are TRBV7-9 and TRBJ1-5; no reliable D call. The CDR3 extends over 13 amino acids. Between the trimmed V and J ends, which lost 7 bases and 6 bases, there was a span of 13 bases. The germline V gene encodes CDR1 SEHNR and CDR2 FQNEAQ (reference sequence). In nucleotides, the CDR3 is TGTGCCAGCACCCCTGGGGAGGGTCAGCCCCAGCATTTT. Translating gives CASTPGEGQPQHF.

The sample holds many counts of this clonotype. This chain joins TRBV7-8 and TRBJ2-7; 8 bases fit TRBD1. Trimming at V came to 2 bases and at J to 5 bases, leaving 2 bases not matched to a gene. This CDR3 comprises 13 residues. Germline values: CDR1 SGHVS, CDR2 FQNEAQ. The CDR3 reads CASSLQGADEQYF. The CDR3 DNA is TGTGCCAGCAGCTTACAGGGGGCGGACGAGCAGTACTTC.

J is TRBJ2-3 and V is TRBV5-1, with TRBD1 matching 7 bases. Germline loops: CDR1 SGHRS, CDR2 YFSETQ. CDR3 length: 14 amino acids. V lost 5 bases and J lost 2; bases outside the gene matches: 5. The CDR3 coding sequence is TGCGCCAGCAGGTCAGGACAGGACACAGATACGCAGTATTTT. Its protein is CASRSGQDTDTQYF.

This clonotype was counted many times. The rearrangement uses TRBV11-2 and TRBJ2-3; 8 bases line up with TRBD2. The CDR3 has 15 residues. V lost 1 base, J lost 4 bases, and 4 bases stayed unmatched. CDR1 SGHAT and CDR2 FQNNGV come from the germline V gene. CDR3 sequence (DNA): TGTGCCAGCAGCTTAGCGGGAGGGTCCCCAGATACGCAGTATTTT. Amino acid sequence: CASSLAGGSPDTQYF.

This clonotype was counted ten times or more. The V and J genes are TRBV7-9 and TRBJ2-1; no firm D call. The ends were cut back, 3 bases at V and 8 bases at J, with 11 bases in the middle. The CDR3 spans 13 residues. Germline CDR1 is SEHNR and CDR2 is FQNEAQ (reference sequence). CDR3 region: CASSLVRPDEQFF. DNA of the CDR3: TGTGCCAGCAGCTTGGTCAGACCCGATGAGCAGTTCTTC.

This clonotype has ten or more counts. The chain uses TRBV6-5 and TRBJ2-2; TRBD2 is a possible D gene (6 bases). The CDR3 sequence is 16 residues long. Trimming shortened V by 7 bases and J by 6 bases, and 21 bases separated the two germline ends. In germline, CDR1 is MNHEY, CDR2 SVGAGI. CDR3 in amino acids: CASKDGLASMPGELFF. The DNA of the CDR3 is TGTGCCAGCAAGGATGGGCTAGCGTCTATGCCCGGGGAGCTGTTTTTT.

The chain links TRBV4-2 to TRBJ2-7; the D gene is possibly TRBD1 (5 bases). V lost 0 bases and J lost 6, with 15 bases in between. The CDR3 sequence is 15 residues long. CDR1 and CDR2 from the germline V gene are LGHNA and YNFKEQ. The CDR3 region is CASSQDRGHTTEQYF. The CDR3 DNA is TGTGCCAGCAGCCAAGATAGGGGCCATACGACCGAGCAGTACTTC.

There are many counts of this clonotype. The V call is TRBV3-1, the J call TRBJ2-7, with D possibly TRBD2 on 5 matching bases. Trimming took 2 bases from V and 3 from J, leaving 8 bases between them. CDR1 is LGHDT, CDR2 YNNKEL, per germline (reference sequence). The CDR3 extends over 13 amino acids. CDR3 in DNA: TGTGCCAGCAGCCAACGCGGGTTCTACGAGCAGTACTTC. Its protein product is CASSQRGFYEQYF.

This clonotype was counted at least ten times. The chain employs TRBV12-3 or TRBV12-4 and TRBJ1-3; D call uncertain. V lost 7 bases and J 0 bases, leaving 7 bases between the germline ends. CDR3 size: 13 residues. The CDR3 sequence: CASTRSSGNTIYF. The CDR3 nucleotides are TGTGCCAGCACCCGGAGCTCTGGAAACACCATATATTTT.

This clonotype was recorded many times. The chain has TRBV7-2 and TRBJ2-5; D might be TRBD1 (6 bases). This CDR3 is 14 amino acids long. The V end lost 2 bases, the J end lost 5 bases, and 12 bases lay between the germline ends. Germline loops: CDR1 SGHTA, CDR2 FQGNSA. The chain's CDR3 is CASSLRQGWETQYF. CDR3 nucleotides: TGTGCCAGCAGCTTACGGCAGGGGTGGGAGACCCAGTACTTC.

In its sample, this clonotype was seen many times. The rearrangement uses TRBV6-5 and TRBJ2-1; 12 bases are a match to TRBD2. Germline-derived CDR1 and CDR2 are MNHEY and SVGAGI. This CDR3 is built from 15 residues. Trimming removed 6 bases from V and 9 bases from J; junction bases left unmatched: 9. CDR3 DNA sequence: TGTGCCAGCAGACCGCGGACTAGCGGGATGGGTGAGCAGTTCTTC. Translated: CASRPRTSGMGEQFF.

In its sample, this clonotype is large (0.1 to 1%). V is TRBV18 and J is TRBJ1-5; 9 bases align to TRBD1. Trimming cost V 6 bases and J 7 bases; bases outside gene matches: 10. There are 15 residues in the CDR3. CDR1 KGHSH and CDR2 LQKENI come from the germline V gene. The CDR3 loop is CASSPRQGGKQPQHF. The CDR3, as DNA: TGTGCCAGCTCGCCAAGACAGGGGGGAAAGCAGCCCCAGCATTTT.

This clonotype was picked up many times. J is TRBJ2-3 and V is TRBV9, with TRBD2 matching over 8 bases. After removal of 0 bases from V and 6 bases from J, the junction contained 0 bases not matched to a gene. Germline CDR1 reads SGDLS; CDR2 reads YYNGEE. CDR3 length: 13 amino acids. The chain's CDR3 is CASSVGGGDTQYF. The DNA for the CDR3 is TGTGCCAGCAGCGTAGGCGGGGGGGATACGCAGTATTTT.

The chain recombines TRBV7-9 with TRBJ2-3; 7 bases fit TRBD1. The CDR3 covers 14 residues. Germline CDR1 SEHNR, CDR2 FQNEAQ (reference sequence). Trimming took 2 bases from V and 4 from J; bases not matched to a gene: 3. CDR3 loop: CASSLYRGPDTQYF. The CDR3 nucleotides read TGTGCCAGCAGCTTATACAGGGGTCCAGATACGCAGTATTTT.

This clonotype has a count of ten or more. The V and J genes are TRBV7-8 and TRBJ2-3; the match to TRBD2 covers 7 bases. Germline loops: CDR1 SGHVS, CDR2 FQNEAQ. The CDR3 has 16 residues. V shed 5 bases, J shed 2 bases, and the junction held 10 bases outside the gene matches. CDR3 in amino acids: CASSLRGRGDTDTQYF. The CDR3 DNA is TGTGCCAGCAGCCTACGCGGACGGGGGGACACAGATACGCAGTATTTT.

There are many counts of this clonotype. The genes are TRBV6-6 and TRBJ2-5, with D perhaps assigned TRBD1 or TRBD2 (6 bases each). Trimming pared 9 bases from V and 5 bases from J, leaving 13 bases between. CDR3 length: 12 amino acids. Per germline, CDR1 MNHNY and CDR2 SVGAGI (reference sequence). The chain's CDR3 is CASTGAGETQYF. The DNA of the CDR3 is TGTGCCAGTACGGGGGCAGGGGAGACCCAGTACTTC.

This clonotype was recorded many times. The chain employs TRBV29-1 and TRBJ2-1; tentatively, D is TRBD2 (6 bases). Germline CDR1 SQVTM, CDR2 ANQGSEA. This CDR3 contains 17 residues. Trimming took 4 bases from V and 2 from J, leaving 21 bases between them. CDR3 nucleotides: TGCAGCGTTGCGGGAGTTTCAGGGCAGGAGACCTACAATGAGCAGTTCTTC. Translated: CSVAGVSGQETYNEQFF.

There are many counts of this clonotype. The chain joins TRBV20-1 to TRBJ1-2; 7 bases agree with TRBD1. This CDR3 is built from 14 residues. Germline CDR1 is DFQATT and CDR2 is SNEGSKA (reference sequence). Unmatched junction bases numbered 9, after V lost 0 bases and J lost 8 bases. This chain's CDR3 is CSARESGTVKGYTF. The CDR3 DNA reads TGCAGTGCTAGAGAGTCCGGGACAGTAAAAGGCTACACCTTC.

In its sample, this clonotype is medium-sized (0.01 to 0.1%). V usage is TRBV10-2 and J usage is TRBJ2-7, with D hard to call. The V gene's germline CDR1 is WSHSY and CDR2 SAAADI. The CDR3 consists of 15 residues. V was trimmed by 3 bases and J by 0 bases, leaving 12 bases between them. The CDR3: CASSEVGRSSYEQYF. Written as DNA, the CDR3 is TGCGCCAGCAGTGAAGTGGGTAGGAGCTCCTACGAGCAGTACTTC.

This clonotype has ten or more counts. This chain uses TRBV7-8 with TRBJ2-3; D remains unclear. Germline values: CDR1 SGHVS, CDR2 FQNEAQ. This CDR3 has 15 amino acids. Trimming took 5 bases from V and 0 from J, leaving 12 bases between them. The CDR3 spells CASSDQAISTDTQYF. The CDR3 DNA sequence: TGTGCCAGCAGCGATCAGGCGATTAGCACAGATACGCAGTATTTT.

This clonotype has ten or more counts. The chain has TRBV9 and TRBJ2-6, with no clear D. Germline values: CDR1 SGDLS, CDR2 YYNGEE. The V and J ends lost 4 bases and 0 bases respectively, with 5 bases between them. This CDR3 has 14 residues. The CDR3 here is CASSRASGANVLTF. The DNA of the CDR3 is TGTGCCAGCAGCCGAGCCTCTGGGGCCAACGTCCTGACTTTC.

In this sample, this clonotype turned up many times. The chain carries TRBV29-1 and TRBJ2-7; perhaps TRBD2 as D (5 bases). This CDR3 contains 12 residues. Germline loops: CDR1 SQVTM, CDR2 ANQGSEA. The ends were cut back, 1 base at V and 2 bases at J, with 6 bases in the middle. The CDR3 DNA reads TGCAGCGTTGAAGCCGGGACCTACGAGCAGTACTTC. Translating gives CSVEAGTYEQYF.

The chain recombines TRBV7-2 with TRBJ2-4, with 14 bases identical to TRBD2. Trimming took 1 base from V and 3 from J; bases not matched to a gene: 11. Germline lookup yields CDR1 SGHTA and CDR2 FQGNSA. The CDR3 is 20 residues long. CDR3 sequence reads: CASSLVGTSGRGLGKNIQYF. The CDR3, as DNA: TGTGCCAGCAGCTTAGTTGGGACTAGCGGGAGAGGGTTAGGCAAAAACATTCAGTACTTC.

This clonotype was picked up many times. This chain connects TRBV2 to TRBJ2-7; either TRBD1 or TRBD2 may fit D (5 bases each). CDR1 SNHLY and CDR2 FYNNEI come from the germline V gene. This CDR3 comprises 14 residues. The ends were cut back, 6 bases at V and 1 base at J, with 13 bases in the middle. The CDR3 reads CASRKGSSSYEQYF. CDR3 DNA: TGTGCCAGCAGGAAGGGGAGTTCTTCCTACGAGCAGTACTTC.

The gene calls are TRBV5-4 and TRBJ2-1, with TRBD2 matching over 8 bases. This CDR3 contains 13 residues. Unmatched junction bases numbered 12, after V lost 4 bases and J lost 15 bases. CDR1 is SGHNT and CDR2 is YYREEE in the germline V gene (reference sequence). CDR3: CASSQKLSGTGFF. CDR3 in DNA: TGTGCCAGCAGCCAAAAACTTAGCGGGACCGGGTTCTTC.

Relative to its sample, this clonotype is medium-sized (0.01 to 0.1%). The genes are TRBV7-9 and TRBJ2-5; a possible D gene is TRBD2 (6 bases). CDR3 length: 16 amino acids. Trimming shortened V by 4 bases and J by 0 bases, and 15 bases separated the two germline ends. Germline CDR1 reads SEHNR; CDR2 reads FQNEAQ (reference sequence). CDR3 coding DNA: TGTGCCAGCAGCTCCCTAGGGACTTCGTACCAAGAGACCCAGTACTTC. Translated, it gives CASSSLGTSYQETQYF.

The chain links TRBV5-4 to TRBJ2-4; perhaps D is TRBD1 or TRBD2 (5 bases each). Trimming removed 2 bases at V and 5 bases at J, with 14 bases between. CDR3 length: 15 residues. Germline lookup yields CDR1 SGHNT and CDR2 YYREEE (reference sequence). CDR3 nucleotide sequence: TGTGCCAGCAGCTTAGGAGGCAGGGTAGAAAACATTCAGTACTTC. Translated: CASSLGGRVENIQYF.

This clonotype appeared many times. The chain joins TRBV12-3 or TRBV12-4 to TRBJ2-1; 13 bases line up with TRBD2. The length of the CDR3 is 19 residues. V lost 7 bases, J lost 7 bases, and 19 bases stayed unmatched. The CDR3 reads CASTLLVLTGTSGKNEQFF. CDR3 DNA sequence: TGTGCCAGCACCCTTCTGGTCCTGACCGGGACTAGCGGGAAAAATGAGCAGTTCTTC.

The table lists this clonotype with many counts. V gene TRBV29-1 combines with J gene TRBJ2-1; 12 bases map to TRBD2. Germline CDR1 SQVTM, CDR2 ANQGSEA. Germline trimming cut 0 bases from V and 7 bases from J; bases unmatched to any gene: 4. CDR3 length: 15 amino acids. CDR3 residues: CSVEDGLAGINEQFF. In DNA, the CDR3 is TGCAGCGTTGAAGATGGACTAGCGGGAATTAATGAGCAGTTCTTC.

This clonotype was recorded many times. The V call is TRBV6-6, the J call TRBJ2-1, with TRBD2 identical over 11 bases. V was pared by 3 bases and J by 1 base, with 11 bases of the junction left unmatched. The length of the CDR3 is 19 residues. CDR1 and CDR2 from the germline V gene are MNHNY and SVGAGI (reference sequence). The CDR3: CASSYRGLAGGQSYNEQFF. CDR3 DNA: TGTGCCAGCAGTTATCGGGGGCTAGCGGGAGGTCAGTCCTACAATGAGCAGTTCTTC.

This clonotype was seen only a few times. V gene TRBV5-1 combines with J gene TRBJ1-3; TRBD1 might be the D (5 bases). The CDR3 contains 17 residues. V was cut by 4 bases and J by 4 bases, with 21 bases left in between. Germline lookup yields CDR1 SGHRS and CDR2 YFSETQ. CDR3 sequence reads: CASSPVGASEVGNTIYF. In DNA form, the CDR3 reads TGCGCCAGCAGCCCCGTCGGGGCGTCCGAAGTCGGAAACACCATATATTTT. Full variable domain (rest looked up from reference TRBV5-1 and TRBJ1-3): KAGVTQTPRYLIKTRGQQVTLSCSPISGHRSVSWYQQTPGQGLQFLFEYFSETQRNKGNFPGRFSGRQFSNSRSEMNVSTLELGDSALYLCASSPVGASEVGNTIYFGEGSWLTVV.

This clonotype was detected ten times or more. The chain employs TRBV2 and TRBJ2-7, with TRBD2 as a possible D gene (6 bases). In germline, CDR1 is SNHLY, CDR2 FYNNEI. Trimming took off 0 bases at V and 0 bases at J, with 15 bases between the two ends. This CDR3 has 17 residues. The CDR3 region has the DNA TGTGCCAGCAGTGAAGCGCTTCGGGGGAGTGCCTCCTACGAGCAGTACTTC. Translating it yields CASSEALRGSASYEQYF.